The text below deals with one T cell receptor beta chain. Its target is not known. The sample is drawn from a study of cytomegalovirus exposure and HLA in healthy donors. Study findings and constraints: Roughly even sequencing depth across donors was the assumption behind the presence/absence analyses. Available immune exposure information was restricted to CMV serostatus only. Analysis was carried out at a later point, and it linked a missense DCLRE1C variant to TCR beta V- and J-gene trimming.

PCR primers comprised 60 Vbeta and 13 Jbeta primers. This table comes from immunoSEQ multiplex PCR, and its TCRdb copy is limited to in-frame clones, with some not included. The sample comprises some 140,000 clones, over 70% of which are singletons, and roughly 0.87% rests with the top ten. The clonotype was recovered from a man aged 18 to 35 in good health and CMV-seronegative. What was sequenced was PBMCs.

CDR3 sequence (DNA): TGCGCCAGCAGCCCCCGCGGGCAATCGGGCGATGAGCAGTTCTTC. Translating it yields CASSPRGQSGDEQFF. This sequence joins TRBV5-1 and TRBJ2-1; D may be TRBD2 (5 bases). V lost 4 bases to trimming and J lost 8 bases, with 19 bases between them. Germline CDR1 is SGHRS and CDR2 is YFSETQ. This CDR3 contains 15 residues.